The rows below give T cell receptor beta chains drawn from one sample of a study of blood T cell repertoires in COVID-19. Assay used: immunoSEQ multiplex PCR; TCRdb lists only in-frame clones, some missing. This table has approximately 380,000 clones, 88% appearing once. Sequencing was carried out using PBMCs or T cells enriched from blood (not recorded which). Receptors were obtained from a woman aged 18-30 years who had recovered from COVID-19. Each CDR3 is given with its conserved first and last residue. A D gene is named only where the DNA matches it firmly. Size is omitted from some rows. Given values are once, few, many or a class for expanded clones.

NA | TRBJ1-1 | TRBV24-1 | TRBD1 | TGTGCCACCAGCGATGGGACAGAGATGAACACTGAAGCTTTCTTT | CATSDGTEMNTEAFF
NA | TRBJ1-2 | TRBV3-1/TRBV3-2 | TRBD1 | TGTGCCAGCAGCCAGGGACAGGGGTGGGGCTACACCTTC | CASSQGQGWGYTF
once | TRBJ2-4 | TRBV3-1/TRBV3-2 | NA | TGTGCCAGCGGTAGAGGTGGGGCCTCAGCCAAAAACATTCAGTACTTC | CASGRGGASAKNIQYF
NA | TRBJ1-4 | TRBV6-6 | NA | TGTGCCAGCAGTTACGGGCGGGCAACTAATGAAAAACTGTTTTTT | CASSYGRATNEKLFF
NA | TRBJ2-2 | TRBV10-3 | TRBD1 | TGTGCCATCAGGGGACAGGGTAACACCGGGGAGCTGTTTTTT | CAIRGQGNTGELFF
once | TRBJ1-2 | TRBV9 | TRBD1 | TGTGCCAGCAGCGTGGGACAGGCGCCTTATGGCTACACCTTC | CASSVGQAPYGYTF
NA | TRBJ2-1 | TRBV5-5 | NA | TGTGCCAGCAGCTTGGCCCCGGGGGGCAGTCGCAATGAGCAGTTCTTC | CASSLAPGGSRNEQFF
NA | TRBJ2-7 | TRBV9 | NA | TGTGCCAGCAGCCCAGGGCCATCCTACGAGCAGTACTTC | CASSPGPSYEQYF
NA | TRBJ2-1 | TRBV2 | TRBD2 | TGTGCCAGCAGTTCTCTAGCGGGGAAGGACAATGAGCAGTTCTTC | CASSSLAGKDNEQFF
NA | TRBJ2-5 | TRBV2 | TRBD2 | TGTGCCAGCAGTGAAAGGGCTAGCGGGGGGGCGACCCAGTACTTC | CASSERASGGATQYF
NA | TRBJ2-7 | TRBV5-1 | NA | TGCGCCAGCAGCTTGCTAGGGCAGGGGAACCACGAGCAGTACTTC | CASSLLGQGNHEQYF
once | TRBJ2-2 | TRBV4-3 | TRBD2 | TGCGCCAGCAGCCAAGAGCGGGGCGGGGGCACCGGGGAGCTGTTTTTT | CASSQERGGGTGELFF
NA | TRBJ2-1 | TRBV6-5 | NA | TGTGCCAGCAGTCTTCAGGGGAGTGAGCAGTTCTTC | CASSLQGSEQFF
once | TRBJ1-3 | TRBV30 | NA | TGTGCCTGGAGTCCAGACAGGTTTGGCTCTGGAAACACCATATATTTT | CAWSPDRFGSGNTIYF
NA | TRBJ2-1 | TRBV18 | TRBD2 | TGTGCCAGCTCACTTAAAGCGGGGGGGCCTTACAATGAGCAGTTCTTC | CASSLKAGGPYNEQFF
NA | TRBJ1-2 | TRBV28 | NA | TGTGCCAGCTCGACGGGTGCGGAAGGCTACACCTTC | CASSTGAEGYTF
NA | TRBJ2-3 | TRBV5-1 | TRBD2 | TGCGCCAGCAGCTTGGGTAGTAGCGGGGGGCCAATCGGGGTGTATTTT | CASSLGSSGGPIGVYF
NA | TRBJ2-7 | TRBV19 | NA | TGTGCCAGTAGTATACAAGGGAGCTCCTACGAGCAGTACTTC | CASSIQGSSYEQYF
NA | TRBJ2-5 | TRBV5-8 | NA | TGTGCCAGCAGCTGGGACACGGGGTACTTC | CASSWDTGYF